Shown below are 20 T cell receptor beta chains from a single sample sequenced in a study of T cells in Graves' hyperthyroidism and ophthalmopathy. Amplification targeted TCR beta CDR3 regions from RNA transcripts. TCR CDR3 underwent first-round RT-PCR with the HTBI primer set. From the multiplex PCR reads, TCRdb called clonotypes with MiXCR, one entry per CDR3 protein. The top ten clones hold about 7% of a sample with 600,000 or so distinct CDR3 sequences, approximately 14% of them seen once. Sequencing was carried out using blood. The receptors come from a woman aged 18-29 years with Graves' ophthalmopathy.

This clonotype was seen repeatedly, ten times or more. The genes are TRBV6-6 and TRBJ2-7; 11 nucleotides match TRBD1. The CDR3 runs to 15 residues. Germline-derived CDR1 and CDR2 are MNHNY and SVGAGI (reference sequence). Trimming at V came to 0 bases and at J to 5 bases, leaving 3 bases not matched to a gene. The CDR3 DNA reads TGTGCCAGCAGTTACTCCGGGACAGGGGGACACGAGCAGTACTTC. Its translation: CASSYSGTGGHEQYF.

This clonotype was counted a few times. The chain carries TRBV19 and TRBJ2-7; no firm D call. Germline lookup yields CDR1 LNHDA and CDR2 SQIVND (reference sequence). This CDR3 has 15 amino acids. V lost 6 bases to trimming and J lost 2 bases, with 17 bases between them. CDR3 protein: CASSPVFSSTYEQYF. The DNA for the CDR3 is TGTGCCAGTAGCCCTGTTTTTTCAAGCACCTACGAGCAGTACTTC.

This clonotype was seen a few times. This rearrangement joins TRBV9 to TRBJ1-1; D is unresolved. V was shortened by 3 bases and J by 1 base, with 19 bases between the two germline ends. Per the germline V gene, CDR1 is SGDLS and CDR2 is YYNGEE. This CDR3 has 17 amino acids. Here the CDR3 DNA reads TGTGCCAGCAGCGGAGGATTACACCATCGGGGGAACACTGAAGCTTTCTTT. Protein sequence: CASSGGLHHRGNTEAFF. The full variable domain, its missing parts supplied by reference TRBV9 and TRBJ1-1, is DSGVTQTPKHLITATGQRVTLRCSPRSGDLSVYWYQQSLDQGLQFLIQYYNGEERAKGNILERFSAQQFPDLHSELNLSSLELGDSALYFCASSGGLHHRGNTEAFFGQGTRLTVV.

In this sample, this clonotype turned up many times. The DNA of the CDR3 is TGTGCCAGCAGTGACACTAGCGGGAGTTTAACAGATACGCAGTATTTT. Its protein product is CASSDTSGSLTDTQYF. This chain links TRBV2 with TRBJ2-3; 11 nucleotides align to TRBD2. In germline, CDR1 is SNHLY, CDR2 FYNNEI. This CDR3 has 16 amino acids. V dropped 3 bases and J dropped 3; count of bases not matched to a gene: 5.

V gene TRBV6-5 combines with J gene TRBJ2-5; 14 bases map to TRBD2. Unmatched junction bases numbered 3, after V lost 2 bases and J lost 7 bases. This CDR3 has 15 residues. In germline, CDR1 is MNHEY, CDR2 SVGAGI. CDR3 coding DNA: TGTGCCAGCAGTTACGTGACTAGCGGGAGGGGGACCCAGTACTTC. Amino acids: CASSYVTSGRGTQYF.

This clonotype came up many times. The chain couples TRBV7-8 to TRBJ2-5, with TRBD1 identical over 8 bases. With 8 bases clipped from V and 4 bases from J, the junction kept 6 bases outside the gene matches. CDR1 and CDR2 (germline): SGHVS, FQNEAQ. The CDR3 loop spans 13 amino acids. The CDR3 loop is CASSLTGAETQYF. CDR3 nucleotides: TGTGCCAGCTCACTGACAGGGGCAGAGACCCAGTACTTC.

The CDR3 is CASSPTLAGAPYEQYF. In nucleotides, the CDR3 is TGTGCCAGCTCACCCACCTTAGCGGGAGCCCCCTACGAGCAGTACTTC. The V and J genes are TRBV18 and TRBJ2-7; the match to TRBD2 covers 9 bases. Germline assignment: CDR1 KGHSH and CDR2 LQKENI. Trimming removed 3 bases from V and 2 bases from J; junction bases left unmatched: 8. CDR3 length: 16 residues.

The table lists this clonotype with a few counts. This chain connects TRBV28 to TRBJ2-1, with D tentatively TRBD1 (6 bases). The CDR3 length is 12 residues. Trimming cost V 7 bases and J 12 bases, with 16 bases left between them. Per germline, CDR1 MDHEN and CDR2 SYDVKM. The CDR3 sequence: CASNIQGFVQFF. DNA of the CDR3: TGTGCCAGCAACATACAGGGTTTTGTGCAGTTCTTC.

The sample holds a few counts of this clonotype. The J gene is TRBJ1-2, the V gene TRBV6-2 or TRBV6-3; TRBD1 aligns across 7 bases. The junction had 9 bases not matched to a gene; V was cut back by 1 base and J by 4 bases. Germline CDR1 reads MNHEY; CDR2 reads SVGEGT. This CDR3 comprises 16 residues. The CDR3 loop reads CASSYYNRGHGYGYTF. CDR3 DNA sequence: TGTGCCAGCAGTTACTATAATAGGGGGCACGGCTATGGCTACACCTTC.

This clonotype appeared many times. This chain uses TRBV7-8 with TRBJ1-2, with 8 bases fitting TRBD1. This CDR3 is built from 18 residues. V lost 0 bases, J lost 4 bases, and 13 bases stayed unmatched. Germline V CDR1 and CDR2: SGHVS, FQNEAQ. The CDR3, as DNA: TGTGCCAGCAGCTTAGCGCGCCCCGGACAGGGTAGGAGCTATGGCTACACCTTC. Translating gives CASSLARPGQGRSYGYTF.

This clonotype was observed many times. CDR3 sequence reads: CSVEVQDRRNGYTF. The CDR3 bases are TGCAGCGTTGAAGTCCAGGACAGGCGAAATGGCTACACCTTC. The J gene is TRBJ1-2, the V gene TRBV29-1, with TRBD1 matching over 7 bases. V shed 1 base and J 6 bases; nucleotides not matched to a gene: 8. The germline V gene has CDR1 SQVTM and CDR2 ANQGSEA. The CDR3 consists of 14 residues.

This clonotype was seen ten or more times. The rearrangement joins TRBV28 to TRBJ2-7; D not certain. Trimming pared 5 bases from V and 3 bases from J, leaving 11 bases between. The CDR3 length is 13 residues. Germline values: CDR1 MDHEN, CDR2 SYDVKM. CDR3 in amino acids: CASSPGPNYEQYF. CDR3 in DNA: TGTGCCAGCAGTCCAGGACCGAACTACGAGCAGTACTTC.

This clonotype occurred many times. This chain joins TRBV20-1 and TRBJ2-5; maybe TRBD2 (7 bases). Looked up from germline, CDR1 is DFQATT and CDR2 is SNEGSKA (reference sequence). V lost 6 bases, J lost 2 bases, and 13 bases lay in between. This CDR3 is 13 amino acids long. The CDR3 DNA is TGCAGTGCCGGGGAGGGGGGGCAAGAGACCCAGTACTTC. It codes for CSAGEGGQETQYF.

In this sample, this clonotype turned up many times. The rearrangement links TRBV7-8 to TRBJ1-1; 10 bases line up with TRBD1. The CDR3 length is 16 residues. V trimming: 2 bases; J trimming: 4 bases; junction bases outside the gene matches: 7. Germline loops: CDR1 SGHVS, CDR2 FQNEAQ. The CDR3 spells CASSLRGQGTGTEAFF. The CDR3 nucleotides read TGTGCCAGCAGCTTAAGGGGACAGGGGACGGGCACTGAAGCTTTCTTT.

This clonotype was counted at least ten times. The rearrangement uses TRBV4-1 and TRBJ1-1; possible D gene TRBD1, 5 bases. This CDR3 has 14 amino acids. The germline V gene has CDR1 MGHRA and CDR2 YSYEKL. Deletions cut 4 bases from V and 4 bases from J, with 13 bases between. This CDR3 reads CASSRNEGFTEAFF. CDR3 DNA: TGCGCCAGCAGCCGGAACGAGGGGTTCACTGAAGCTTTCTTT.

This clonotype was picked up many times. The CDR3 DNA reads TGCAGCGTTGAACGAGGGGGCGAGGTGGCAGATACGCAGTATTTT. As protein: CSVERGGEVADTQYF. This chain links TRBV29-1 with TRBJ2-3; 7 bases fit TRBD1. The V gene end was trimmed by 2 bases and the J gene end by 4 bases; junction bases not matched to a gene: 9. CDR3 length equals 15 residues. CDR1 and CDR2 (germline): SQVTM, ANQGSEA.

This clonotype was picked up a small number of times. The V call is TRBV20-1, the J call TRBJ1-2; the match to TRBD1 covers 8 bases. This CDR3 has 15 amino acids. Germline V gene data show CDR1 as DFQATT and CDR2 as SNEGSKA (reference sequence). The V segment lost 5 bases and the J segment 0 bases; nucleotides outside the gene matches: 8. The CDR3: CSALDRAKANYGYTF. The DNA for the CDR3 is TGCAGTGCTTTGGACAGGGCCAAAGCTAACTATGGCTACACCTTC.

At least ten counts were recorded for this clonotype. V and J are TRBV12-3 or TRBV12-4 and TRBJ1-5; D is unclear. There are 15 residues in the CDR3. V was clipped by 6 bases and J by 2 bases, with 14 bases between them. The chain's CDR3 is CASRGQDVGNQPQHF. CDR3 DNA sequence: TGTGCCAGCAGGGGTCAGGACGTGGGCAATCAGCCCCAGCATTTT.

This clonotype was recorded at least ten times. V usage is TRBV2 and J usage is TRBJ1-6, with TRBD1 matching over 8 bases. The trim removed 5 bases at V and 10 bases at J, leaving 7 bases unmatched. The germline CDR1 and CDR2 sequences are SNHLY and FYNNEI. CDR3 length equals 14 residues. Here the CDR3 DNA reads TGTGCCAGCAGTCTGACAGGGGAGGGATCACCCCTCCACTTT. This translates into CASSLTGEGSPLHF.

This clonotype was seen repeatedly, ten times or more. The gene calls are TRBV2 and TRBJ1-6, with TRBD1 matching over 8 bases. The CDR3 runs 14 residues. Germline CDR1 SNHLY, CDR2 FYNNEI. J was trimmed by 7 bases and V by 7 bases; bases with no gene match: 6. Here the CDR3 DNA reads TGTGCCAGCATACGTGGACAGGGAAATTCACCCCTCCACTTT. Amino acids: CASIRGQGNSPLHF.